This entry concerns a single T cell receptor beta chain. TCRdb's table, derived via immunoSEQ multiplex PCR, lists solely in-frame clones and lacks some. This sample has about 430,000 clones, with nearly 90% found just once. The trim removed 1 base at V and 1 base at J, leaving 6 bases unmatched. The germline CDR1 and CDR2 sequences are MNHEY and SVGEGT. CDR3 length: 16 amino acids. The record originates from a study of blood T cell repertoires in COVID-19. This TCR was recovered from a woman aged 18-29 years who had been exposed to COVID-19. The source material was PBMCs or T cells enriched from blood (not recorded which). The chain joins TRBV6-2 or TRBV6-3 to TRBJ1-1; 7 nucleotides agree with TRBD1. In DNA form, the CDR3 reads TGTGCCAGCAGTTACTGGAGGGGGCCCTCGAACACTGAAGCTTTCTTT. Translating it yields CASSYWRGPSNTEAFF.